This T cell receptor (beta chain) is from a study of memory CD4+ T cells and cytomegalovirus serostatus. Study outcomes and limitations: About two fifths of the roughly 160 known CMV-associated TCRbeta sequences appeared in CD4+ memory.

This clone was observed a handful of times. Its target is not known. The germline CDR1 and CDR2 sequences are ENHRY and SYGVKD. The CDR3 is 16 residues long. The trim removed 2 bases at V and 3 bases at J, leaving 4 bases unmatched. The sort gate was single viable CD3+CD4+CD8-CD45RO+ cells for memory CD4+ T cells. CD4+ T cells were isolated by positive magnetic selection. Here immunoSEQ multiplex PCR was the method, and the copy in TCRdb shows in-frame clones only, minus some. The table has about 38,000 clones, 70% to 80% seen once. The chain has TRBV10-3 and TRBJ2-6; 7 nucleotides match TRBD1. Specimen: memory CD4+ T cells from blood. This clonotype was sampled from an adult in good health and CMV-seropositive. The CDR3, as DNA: TGTGCCATCAGTGAGCTAGGACAGGTTGGGGCCAACGTCCTGACTTTC. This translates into CAISELGQVGANVLTF.